The 28 T cell receptor beta chains given below trace back to one sample, sequenced in a study of blood T cell repertoires in COVID-19. Assay used: immunoSEQ multiplex PCR; TCRdb lists only in-frame clones, some missing. The table lists tens of thousands of clones, around 87% of them singletons, with roughly 14% in the top ten. Sequencing was done on a sample of peripheral blood. These receptors were collected from a human donor in a cohort sampled during active COVID-19.

This clone was observed a handful of times. The rearrangement joins TRBV15 to TRBJ1-2; the D gene is possibly TRBD1 (6 bases). Germline CDR1 reads LNHNV; CDR2 reads YYDKDF (reference sequence). This CDR3 is 13 amino acids long. Trimming stripped 2 bases from V and 8 bases from J, with 12 bases between. The CDR3 DNA is TGTGCCACCAGCAGAAATAACAGGGAAGGCTACACCTTC. Encoded protein: CATSRNNREGYTF.

This chain uses TRBV5-4 with TRBJ2-7; 10 nucleotides match TRBD2. Trimming at V came to 0 bases and at J to 0 bases, leaving 3 bases not matched to a gene. CDR1 and CDR2 from the germline V gene are SGHNT and YYREEE (reference sequence). This CDR3 contains 16 residues. CDR3 amino acids: CASSLGAGGVSYEQYF. CDR3 DNA sequence: TGTGCCAGCAGCTTGGGAGCGGGAGGGGTCTCCTACGAGCAGTACTTC.

The chain combines TRBV6-5 with TRBJ1-6; D is unresolved. The V gene's germline CDR1 is MNHEY and CDR2 SVGAGI. The CDR3 loop spans 14 amino acids. V dropped 0 bases and J dropped 10 bases, with 10 bases sitting between them. The DNA for the CDR3 is TGTGCCAGCAGTTACTCGAGAGGGCAATCACCCCTCCACTTT. It translates to CASSYSRGQSPLHF.

This rearrangement joins TRBV27 to TRBJ2-1; D unresolved. The germline CDR1 and CDR2 sequences are MNHEY and SMNVEV (reference sequence). The V end was cut by 5 bases, the J end by 4 bases, with 12 bases between. CDR3 length: 14 amino acids. DNA of the CDR3: TGTGCCAGCAGTCGAGCGATACTTTACAATGAGCAGTTCTTC. Protein product: CASSRAILYNEQFF.

The genes are TRBV6-5 and TRBJ2-1; TRBD2 matches at 10 bases. With V trimmed by 5 bases and J by 0 bases, 1 base remained unmatched. The CDR3 contains 15 residues. CDR1 and CDR2 (germline): MNHEY, SVGAGI. CDR3 sequence reads: CASSPSGSSYNEQFF. The CDR3 coding sequence is TGTGCCAGCAGTCCTAGCGGGAGCTCCTACAATGAGCAGTTCTTC.

The chain carries TRBV6-2 or TRBV6-3 and TRBJ2-1; TRBD2 matches at 12 bases. CDR3 length: 16 residues. Germline lookup yields CDR1 MNHEY and CDR2 SVGEGT. V lost 6 bases and J lost 9; bases outside the gene matches: 12. DNA of the CDR3: TGTGCCAGCAGCGCCCAGGCTAGCGGGAGGGCCGGTGAGCAGTTCTTC. Its protein product is CASSAQASGRAGEQFF.

This clone was counted between two and nine times. The CDR3 is CASSLEDFSGANVLTF. CDR3 DNA sequence: TGTGCCAGCAGTCTAGAGGACTTCTCTGGGGCCAACGTCCTGACTTTC. J is TRBJ2-6 and V is TRBV28; tentatively, D is TRBD2 (5 bases). The CDR3 consists of 16 residues. Trimming left V 5 bases short and J 0 bases short, with 11 bases between. Per germline, CDR1 MDHEN and CDR2 SYDVKM.

J is TRBJ2-3 and V is TRBV7-2; 7 nucleotides align to TRBD1. The length of the CDR3 is 14 residues. Trimming cost V 8 bases and J 2 bases; bases outside gene matches: 7. Germline CDR1 SGHTA, CDR2 FQGNSA. CDR3 DNA: TGTGCCAGCCTGAGGGACAGCCACACAGATACGCAGTATTTT. It encodes CASLRDSHTDTQYF.

The chain couples TRBV5-1 to TRBJ2-7; D gene ambiguous. Germline V gene lookup returns CDR1 SGHRS and CDR2 YFSETQ. V gave up 3 bases and J gave up 0 bases, with 13 bases separating them. The length of the CDR3 is 15 residues. Written as DNA, the CDR3 is TGCGCCAGCAGCTCGTCAGGTGTTAGCTCCTACGAGCAGTACTTC. This codes for CASSSSGVSSYEQYF.

This chain links TRBV27 with TRBJ1-3, with D possibly matching TRBD1 (6 bases). The CDR3 totals 15 residues. CDR1 is MNHEY, CDR2 SMNVEV, per germline (reference sequence). Trimming took 0 bases from V and 5 from J, leaving 11 bases between them. The CDR3 is CASSLSRGGRNTIYF. CDR3 in DNA: TGTGCCAGCAGTTTATCGAGGGGGGGGCGAAACACCATATATTTT.

This clone was counted ten times or more. The rearrangement links TRBV19 to TRBJ2-1; D possibly corresponds to TRBD2 (6 bases). The CDR3 spans 15 residues. V was shortened by 4 bases and J by 10 bases, with 20 bases between the two germline ends. CDR1 and CDR2 from the germline V gene are LNHDA and SQIVND (reference sequence). In DNA form, the CDR3 reads TGTGCCAGTAGTACCGGGGCGGGAATAACGGAAGAGCAGTTCTTC. Protein sequence: CASSTGAGITEEQFF. Full variable domain (outside the CDR3, taken from reference TRBV19 and TRBJ2-1): DGGITQSPKYLFRKEGQNVTLSCEQNLNHDAMYWYRQDPGQGLRLIYYSQIVNDFQKGDIAEGYSVSREKKESFPLTVTSAQKNPTAFYLCASSTGAGITEEQFFGPGTRLTVL.

The rearrangement joins TRBV28 to TRBJ1-6; tentative D call: TRBD1 (5 bases). With 3 bases removed from V and 7 bases from J, the gap between germline ends came to 7 bases. The CDR3 sequence is 13 residues long. Germline assignment: CDR1 MDHEN and CDR2 SYDVKM. CDR3 residues: CASSFGGNSPLHF. The CDR3 DNA is TGTGCCAGCAGTTTCGGGGGAAATTCACCCCTCCACTTT.

This chain joins TRBV5-1 and TRBJ2-1, with D possibly TRBD1 on 6 matching bases. The CDR3 is made up of 15 amino acids. The germline V gene has CDR1 SGHRS and CDR2 YFSETQ. V was trimmed by 2 bases and J by 0 bases, leaving 9 bases between them. The CDR3 reads CASSFQDSSYNEQFF. CDR3 in DNA: TGCGCCAGCAGCTTCCAGGACAGCTCCTACAATGAGCAGTTCTTC.

This chain joins TRBV5-1 and TRBJ1-1; D not certain. Trimming left V 6 bases short and J 8 bases short, with 11 bases between. This CDR3 contains 11 residues. In germline, CDR1 is SGHRS, CDR2 YFSETQ. The CDR3 sequence is CASKRGIEAFF. The CDR3, as DNA: TGCGCCAGCAAAAGAGGCATCGAAGCTTTCTTT.

The genes are TRBV28 and TRBJ2-7, with D perhaps matching TRBD2 (6 bases). The CDR3 sequence is 18 residues long. The germline V and J ends were trimmed by 4 bases and 0 bases, with 22 bases remaining between them. Looked up from germline, CDR1 is MDHEN and CDR2 is SYDVKM. The DNA of the CDR3 is TGTGCCAGCAGTTACCCTCCGTTTGTGGGAGGCGCCTCCTACGAGCAGTACTTC. Amino acid sequence: CASSYPPFVGGASYEQYF.

The V call is TRBV9, the J call TRBJ2-2, with a weak D call TRBD2 (5 bases). This CDR3 contains 17 residues. Looked up from germline, CDR1 is SGDLS and CDR2 is YYNGEE. Trimming removed 3 bases from V and 2 bases from J, with 17 bases in between. The CDR3 bases are TGTGCCAGCAGCGGGACCGAGGGAGAGAGTAACACCGGGGAGCTGTTTTTT. Its protein product is CASSGTEGESNTGELFF. The whole variable domain, remainder taken from reference TRBV9 and TRBJ2-2, is DSGVTQTPKHLITATGQRVTLRCSPRSGDLSVYWYQQSLDQGLQFLIQYYNGEERAKGNILERFSAQQFPDLHSELNLSSLELGDSALYFCASSGTEGESNTGELFFGEGSRLTVL.

This chain connects TRBV7-8 to TRBJ1-5; 8 bases agree with TRBD1. This CDR3 has 15 amino acids. V gave up 3 bases and J gave up 7 bases; unmatched junction bases: 8. CDR1 and CDR2 from the germline V gene are SGHVS and FQNEAQ. The CDR3 protein is CASSFTQGAGQPQHF. In nucleotides, the CDR3 is TGTGCCAGCAGCTTCACGCAGGGGGCCGGGCAGCCCCAGCATTTT. Combining the CDR3 with reference TRBV7-8 and TRBJ1-5 gives the whole variable domain GAGVSQSPRYKVAKRGQDVALRCDPISGHVSLFWYQQALGQGPEFLTYFQNEAQLDKSGLPSDRFFAERPEGSVSTLKIQRTQQEDSAVYLCASSFTQGAGQPQHFGDGTRLSIL.

The genes are TRBV18 and TRBJ2-1; no clear D gene. Germline CDR1 is KGHSH and CDR2 is LQKENI. V was trimmed by 1 base and J by 0 bases, leaving 7 bases between them. The CDR3 consists of 15 residues. The CDR3 loop reads CASSPQQSSYNEQFF. The CDR3 bases are TGTGCCAGCTCACCACAACAGAGCTCCTACAATGAGCAGTTCTTC.

The chain has TRBV7-2 and TRBJ1-1; a possible D gene is TRBD1 (5 bases). The V gene's germline CDR1 is SGHTA and CDR2 FQGNSA. The CDR3 is made up of 14 amino acids. Trimming pared 5 bases from V and 0 bases from J, leaving 10 bases between. DNA for the CDR3: TGTGCCAGCAGCCTCAGGGCCATGAACACTGAAGCTTTCTTT. Its protein product is CASSLRAMNTEAFF.

This clone was seen a handful of times. This chain connects TRBV2 to TRBJ2-6; the D gene is possibly TRBD1 (6 bases). There are 17 residues in the CDR3. The germline CDR1 and CDR2 sequences are SNHLY and FYNNEI. Trimming left V 4 bases short and J 2 bases short, with 15 bases between. The CDR3 spells CASSGTDRPPGANVLTF. The CDR3 DNA follows: TGTGCCAGCAGTGGGACGGACAGACCCCCTGGGGCCAACGTCCTGACTTTC. Full variable domain (outside the CDR3, taken from reference TRBV2 and TRBJ2-6): EPEVTQTPSHQVTQMGQEVILRCVPISNHLYFYWYRQILGQKVEFLVSFYNNEISEKSEIFDDQFSVERPDGSNFTLKIRSTKLEDSAMYFCASSGTDRPPGANVLTFGAGSRLTVL.

The chain couples TRBV4-1 to TRBJ2-1; 11 nucleotides match TRBD2. This CDR3 comprises 18 residues. J was trimmed by 1 base and V by 0 bases; bases with no gene match: 5. The germline gives CDR1 MGHRA, CDR2 YSYEKL. CDR3: CASSQDRLAGGSYNEQFF. CDR3 bases: TGCGCCAGCAGCCAAGATAGGCTAGCGGGAGGATCCTACAATGAGCAGTTCTTC.

The V and J genes are TRBV27 and TRBJ1-4; no firm D call. V was clipped by 1 base and J by 4 bases, with 7 bases between them. The CDR3 sequence is 14 residues long. The germline V gene has CDR1 MNHEY and CDR2 SMNVEV (reference sequence). This CDR3 is CASSLFSGNEKLFF. CDR3 coding DNA: TGTGCCAGCAGTTTATTTTCCGGTAATGAAAAACTGTTTTTT.

V and J are TRBV10-3 and TRBJ2-7; D is perhaps TRBD2 (5 bases). Between the trimmed V and J ends, which lost 6 bases and 3 bases, there was a span of 15 bases. Germline V lookup: CDR1 ENHRY, CDR2 SYGVKD. This CDR3 spans 14 amino acids. DNA of the CDR3: TGTGCCATCAGGAGGGCCTTCCCAGGCTACGAGCAGTACTTC. Amino acid sequence: CAIRRAFPGYEQYF.

The chain recombines TRBV5-5 with TRBJ1-1; TRBD1 is a possible D gene (6 bases). Looked up from germline, CDR1 is SGHKS and CDR2 is YYEKEE (reference sequence). The CDR3 contains 17 residues. V was pared by 4 bases and J by 0 bases, with 19 bases between. This CDR3 is CASSQGTSLQVNTEAFF. As DNA, the CDR3 is TGTGCCAGCAGCCAAGGGACATCCCTTCAGGTGAACACTGAAGCTTTCTTT.

This chain joins TRBV11-3 and TRBJ2-1; D might be TRBD2 (5 bases). The CDR3 length is 15 residues. The V end lost 4 bases, the J end lost 6 bases, and 16 bases lay between the germline ends. From germline, CDR1 is SGHNT and CDR2 YENEEA. CDR3 sequence: CASSSKGGYLNEQFF. In nucleotides, the CDR3 is TGTGCCAGCAGCTCCAAAGGCGGGTACCTCAATGAGCAGTTCTTC.

This clone was recorded once. V is TRBV4-1 and J is TRBJ2-7, with 9 bases matching TRBD1. The ends lost 0 bases at V and 5 bases at J; junction bases unmatched: 8. CDR1 is MGHRA, CDR2 YSYEKL, per germline. The length of the CDR3 is 16 residues. CDR3 loop: CASSQEVGWDRDEQYF. CDR3 bases: TGCGCCAGCAGCCAAGAAGTCGGATGGGACAGGGACGAGCAGTACTTC.

CDR3 sequence: CASSPTELSSGNTIYF. The DNA of the CDR3 is TGTGCCAGCTCACCAACGGAGTTGAGCTCTGGAAACACCATATATTTT. The V gene is TRBV18, the J gene TRBJ1-3; D is ambiguous. The CDR3 is 16 amino acids. V lost 2 bases and J 0 bases, leaving 11 bases between the germline ends. CDR1 and CDR2 from the germline V gene are KGHSH and LQKENI.

V and J are TRBV27 and TRBJ2-7; 8 nucleotides align to TRBD2. The CDR3 is 13 amino acids. From germline, CDR1 is MNHEY and CDR2 SMNVEV (reference sequence). J lost 6 bases, V lost 2 bases, and 3 bases had no gene match. The CDR3 DNA is TGTGCCAGCAGTTTAGGTAGCGGGGTCGAGCAGTACTTC. Amino acids: CASSLGSGVEQYF.